The 26 T cell receptor beta chains reported below all come from one sample, sequenced in a study of cytomegalovirus exposure and HLA in healthy donors. In the PCR, 60 Vbeta and 13 Jbeta primers were used. Data came from immunoSEQ multiplex PCR; TCRdb stores just in-frame clones and leaves some out. This sample has about 96,000 clones; 65% to 80% occur once, and the top ten carry 11% to 15%. The sample was PBMCs. These receptors all stem from a woman in her sixties or seventies in good health and CMV-seropositive.

The chain carries TRBV6-5 and TRBJ2-3; 9 bases map to TRBD1. Germline V lookup: CDR1 MNHEY, CDR2 SVGAGI. CDR3 length equals 16 residues. The trim removed 2 bases at V and 0 bases at J, leaving 3 bases unmatched. The CDR3 nucleotides read TGTGCCAGCAGTTACACTGACAGGGGGAGCACAGATACGCAGTATTTT. Translating gives CASSYTDRGSTDTQYF.

This clone was seen more than once but under ten times. The chain carries TRBV9 and TRBJ2-3, with 9 bases identical to TRBD1. Per the germline V gene, CDR1 is SGDLS and CDR2 is YYNGEE. The CDR3 has 15 residues. The ends lost 0 bases at V and 3 bases at J; junction bases unmatched: 2. The CDR3 coding sequence is TGTGCCAGCAGCGTAGTCGACAGGGGGACAGATACGCAGTATTTT. Its translation is CASSVVDRGTDTQYF.

The chain joins TRBV18 to TRBJ1-5; TRBD1 matches at 7 bases. The CDR3 has 17 residues. The J segment lost 4 bases and the V segment lost 2 bases, leaving 11 bases of the junction unmatched. Germline V gives CDR1 KGHSH, CDR2 LQKENI. The CDR3 loop is CASSPYTGDLRNQPQHF. The CDR3 DNA reads as TGTGCCAGCTCACCATATACAGGGGACCTGAGAAATCAGCCCCAGCATTTT.

The chain is built from TRBV10-3 and TRBJ2-7; 7 bases align to TRBD2. The germline CDR1 and CDR2 sequences are ENHRY and SYGVKD. The ends lost 3 bases at V and 2 bases at J; junction bases unmatched: 7. The length of the CDR3 is 15 residues. This CDR3 reads CAISDPSGVAYEQYF. The CDR3 DNA is TGTGCCATCAGTGACCCTAGCGGAGTGGCCTACGAGCAGTACTTC.

The J gene is TRBJ2-1, the V gene TRBV18; 7 bases are a match to TRBD2. The CDR3 totals 15 residues. In germline, CDR1 is KGHSH, CDR2 LQKENI. With 4 bases clipped from V and 4 bases from J, the junction kept 7 bases outside the gene matches. The CDR3, as DNA: TGTGCCAGCTCACAGGGGCTAGCGGAATACAATGAGCAGTTCTTC. Translated, it gives CASSQGLAEYNEQFF.

The genes are TRBV18 and TRBJ2-7, with D tentatively TRBD2 (5 bases). Germline lookup yields CDR1 KGHSH and CDR2 LQKENI. V was pared by 6 bases and J by 6 bases, with 15 bases between. The CDR3 is 13 amino acids. The CDR3 reads CASSEERAGEQYF. In nucleotides, the CDR3 is TGTGCCAGCTCCGAGGAGAGGGCGGGCGAGCAGTACTTC.

The chain recombines TRBV19 with TRBJ2-7, with D perhaps matching TRBD2 (6 bases). V was pared by 5 bases and J by 2 bases, with 16 bases between. This CDR3 spans 15 amino acids. Germline V CDR1 and CDR2: LNHDA, SQIVND (reference sequence). CDR3 protein: CASSAQDGGTYEQYF. CDR3 in DNA: TGTGCCAGTAGTGCTCAGGACGGGGGAACCTACGAGCAGTACTTC.

This clone has more than one count but fewer than ten. The V and J genes are TRBV18 and TRBJ2-7; D not certain. Germline V gives CDR1 KGHSH, CDR2 LQKENI. Trimming shortened V by 3 bases and J by 6 bases, and 12 bases separated the two germline ends. The CDR3 is 13 residues long. CDR3 coding DNA: TGTGCCAGCTCACCGTCACAACCTCCCGAGCAGTACTTC. Translation gives CASSPSQPPEQYF.

This clone was seen once. Written as DNA, the CDR3 is TGTGCCAGCAGCTTACCGCCAGGGGACGAGCAGTACTTC. It encodes CASSLPPGDEQYF. V usage is TRBV5-6 and J usage is TRBJ2-7; tentatively, D is TRBD1 (6 bases). CDR3 size: 13 residues. Germline V gives CDR1 SGHDT, CDR2 YYEEEE. V dropped 2 bases and J dropped 5 bases, with 11 bases sitting between them. Based on the CDR3 plus reference TRBV5-6 and TRBJ2-7, the full variable domain is DAGVTQSPTHLIKTRGQQVTLRCSPKSGHDTVSWYQQALGQGPQFIFQYYEEEERQRGNFPDRFSGHQFPNYSSELNVNALLLGDSALYLCASSLPPGDEQYFGPGTRLTVT.

The chain employs TRBV9 and TRBJ2-1; 7 nucleotides align to TRBD1. The length of the CDR3 is 17 residues. The V segment lost 4 bases and the J segment 2 bases; nucleotides outside the gene matches: 12. Looked up from germline, CDR1 is SGDLS and CDR2 is YYNGEE. The CDR3 DNA reads TGTGCCAGCAGCCCAAACCCCCACGGGACAGCCTACAATGAGCAGTTCTTC. Its translation: CASSPNPHGTAYNEQFF.

This clone was seen a handful of times. The CDR3 sequence is CASSFVGGNEQFF. The CDR3 DNA reads TGTGCCAGCAGTTTCGTAGGGGGCAATGAGCAGTTCTTC. The chain combines TRBV7-3 with TRBJ2-1; D may be TRBD1 (6 bases). V was pared by 6 bases and J by 6 bases, with 12 bases between. The CDR3 totals 13 residues. The germline V gene has CDR1 SGHTA and CDR2 FQGTGA.

This clone was picked up a small number of times. The rearrangement links TRBV5-1 to TRBJ2-6; the match to TRBD1 covers 7 bases. Per the germline V gene, CDR1 is SGHRS and CDR2 is YFSETQ. After removal of 2 bases from V and 2 bases from J, the junction contained 7 bases not matched to a gene. This CDR3 comprises 17 residues. The CDR3 loop is CASSFRQGQPGANVLTF. In DNA form, the CDR3 reads TGCGCCAGCAGCTTCCGACAGGGACAACCTGGGGCCAACGTCCTGACTTTC.

The chain couples TRBV19 to TRBJ2-1; 9 bases map to TRBD1. Looked up from germline, CDR1 is LNHDA and CDR2 is SQIVND (reference sequence). The CDR3 is made up of 14 amino acids. J lost 7 bases, V lost 6 bases, and 7 bases had no gene match. In DNA form, the CDR3 reads TGTGCCAGTAGCGACAGGGGGTGGGGGAATGAGCAGTTCTTC. Its protein is CASSDRGWGNEQFF.

The chain carries TRBV20-1 and TRBJ1-2; D call uncertain. In germline, CDR1 is DFQATT, CDR2 SNEGSKA (reference sequence). V was clipped by 7 bases and J by 9 bases, with 9 bases between them. The CDR3 totals 9 residues. Written as DNA, the CDR3 is TGCAGTGGTCCAGATCGCTACACCTTC. Its protein product is CSGPDRYTF.

This clone was observed a few times. J is TRBJ2-1 and V is TRBV2; possible D gene TRBD1, 6 bases. Trimming took off 7 bases at V and 4 bases at J, with 14 bases between the two ends. From germline, CDR1 is SNHLY and CDR2 FYNNEI. The length of the CDR3 is 14 residues. In nucleotides, the CDR3 is TGTGCCAGCATGGTAGTTACAGGGTACAATGAGCAGTTCTTC. This encodes CASMVVTGYNEQFF.

There are a few counts of this clone. The chain has TRBV13 and TRBJ2-2; 7 nucleotides align to TRBD2. The ends lost 5 bases at V and 6 bases at J; junction bases unmatched: 6. The CDR3 length is 14 residues. In germline, CDR1 is PRHDT, CDR2 FYEKMQ (reference sequence). The CDR3 loop is CASSQSGVAGELFF. In DNA form, the CDR3 reads TGTGCCAGCAGCCAGAGCGGGGTAGCCGGGGAGCTGTTTTTT.

This clone showed up just a few times. The chain recombines TRBV5-6 with TRBJ2-2; 14 positions agree with TRBD2. Germline values: CDR1 SGHDT, CDR2 YYEEEE. The CDR3 has 17 amino acids. V lost 4 bases and J lost 4; bases outside the gene matches: 6. DNA for the CDR3: TGTGCCAGCAGCCCGAGACTAGCGGGAGGGCGCACCGGGGAGCTGTTTTTT. Protein product: CASSPRLAGGRTGELFF.

The chain links TRBV6-6 to TRBJ1-2; maybe TRBD1 (6 bases). There are 15 residues in the CDR3. Trimming left V 0 bases short and J 4 bases short, with 12 bases between. The germline gives CDR1 MNHNY, CDR2 SVGAGI (reference sequence). The CDR3 is CASSYSGRGGYGYTF. CDR3 coding DNA: TGTGCCAGCAGTTACTCGGGCAGGGGTGGCTATGGCTACACCTTC.

The chain carries TRBV28 and TRBJ2-2; 9 nucleotides align to TRBD1. CDR3 length: 16 amino acids. CDR1 is MDHEN and CDR2 is SYDVKM in the germline V gene. J lost 7 bases, V lost 6 bases, and 12 bases had no gene match. Written as DNA, the CDR3 is TGTGCCAGCAGCTCCCGACAGGGGGGGTGGGGCGGGGAGCTGTTTTTT. Amino acids: CASSSRQGGWGGELFF. Full variable domain (remainder filled in from reference TRBV28 and TRBJ2-2): DVKVTQSSRYLVKRTGEKVFLECVQDMDHENMFWYRQDPGLGLRLIYFSYDVKMKEKGDIPEGYSVSREKKERFSLILESASTNQTSMYLCASSSRQGGWGGELFFGEGSRLTVL.

The chain joins TRBV11-2 to TRBJ1-2, with 12 bases matching TRBD1. CDR3 length equals 17 residues. J lost 6 bases, V lost 4 bases, and 12 bases had no gene match. The V gene's germline CDR1 is SGHAT and CDR2 FQNNGV. The CDR3 spells CASSWPGQGAPTDGYTF. The DNA of the CDR3 is TGTGCCAGCAGCTGGCCGGGACAGGGGGCCCCCACTGATGGCTACACCTTC.

This clone has a single count. The genes are TRBV21-1 and TRBJ2-7; TRBD1 is taken as the D call from the table, unchecked against the DNA. TRBV21-1 is shown as a pseudogene. This CDR3 has 20 residues. In nucleotides, the CDR3 is TGTGCCAGCAGCCGGACTCGGACAGGGGAGAGGGGCGCCACCACTGAGGAGCAGTACTTC. Its translation: CASSRTRTGERGATTEEQYF.

Written as DNA, the CDR3 is TGTGCCAGCAGTATGCTTCCTCGGCAGGGCTCTGGCTACACCTTC. Translating gives CASSMLPRQGSGYTF. The rearrangement uses TRBV2 and TRBJ1-2, with a weak D call TRBD1 (5 bases). CDR3 size: 15 residues. The V end was cut by 5 bases, the J end by 7 bases, with 20 bases between. The germline CDR1 and CDR2 sequences are SNHLY and FYNNEI.

The V and J genes are TRBV6-6 and TRBJ2-1; TRBD1 agrees at 7 bases. This CDR3 comprises 14 residues. Germline V gene sequence: CDR1 MNHNY, CDR2 SVGAGI (reference sequence). With 6 bases clipped from V and 4 bases from J, the junction kept 6 bases outside the gene matches. As DNA, the CDR3 is TGTGCCAGCAGGCCAGACAGGGTTTACAATGAGCAGTTCTTC. It yields the protein CASRPDRVYNEQFF.

The CDR3 sequence is CASSPRTGTLSGANVLTF. CDR3 nucleotide sequence: TGTGCCAGCAGCCCCCGGACAGGGACCCTCTCTGGGGCCAACGTCCTGACTTTC. The chain joins TRBV5-5 to TRBJ2-6, with 8 bases identical to TRBD1. The ends lost 4 bases at V and 0 bases at J; junction bases unmatched: 9. The CDR3 has 18 amino acids. Germline V CDR1 and CDR2: SGHKS, YYEKEE (reference sequence).

This sequence joins TRBV5-1 and TRBJ1-2; TRBD1 agrees at 7 bases. Germline V gene lookup returns CDR1 SGHRS and CDR2 YFSETQ. The CDR3 length is 21 residues. V lost 5 bases and J lost 4; bases outside the gene matches: 29. The CDR3 protein is CASRMKLFNRDRQALFYGYTF. CDR3 in DNA: TGCGCCAGCAGGATGAAACTATTCAACCGGGACAGACAAGCCCTTTTCTATGGCTACACCTTC.

V and J are TRBV9 and TRBJ1-1; 7 bases line up with TRBD1. Germline V gene sequence: CDR1 SGDLS, CDR2 YYNGEE. After removal of 3 bases from V and 3 bases from J, the junction contained 2 bases not matched to a gene. The CDR3 sequence is 13 residues long. The CDR3 DNA reads as TGTGCCAGCAGCGCCACAGGGGACACTGAAGCTTTCTTT. It yields the protein CASSATGDTEAFF.